This T cell receptor (beta chain) was recorded in a study of human CD8 memory T cell subsets. Negative magnetic selection enriched total CD8+ T cells. The authors drew RNA from duplicate vials of fewer than 170,000 sorted CD8+ T cells per subset. UMI-labeled 5' RACE was used, and it produced the TCR beta libraries. From its re-call of the 5' RACE reads, TCRdb lists each CDR3 protein once, without DNA. In total, the table holds 6,500 to 8,000 distinct CDR3 sequences. There are 17 residues in the CDR3. Per the germline V gene, CDR1 is SGHDN and CDR2 is FVKESK. This chain links TRBV14 with TRBJ2-1; TCRdb indicates TRBD2, and absent DNA this call remains unverified. Specimen: CD8+ T cells from PBMCs. This sequence originates from a human donor in good health. The CDR3 reads CASSQNLAGGTGREQFF.